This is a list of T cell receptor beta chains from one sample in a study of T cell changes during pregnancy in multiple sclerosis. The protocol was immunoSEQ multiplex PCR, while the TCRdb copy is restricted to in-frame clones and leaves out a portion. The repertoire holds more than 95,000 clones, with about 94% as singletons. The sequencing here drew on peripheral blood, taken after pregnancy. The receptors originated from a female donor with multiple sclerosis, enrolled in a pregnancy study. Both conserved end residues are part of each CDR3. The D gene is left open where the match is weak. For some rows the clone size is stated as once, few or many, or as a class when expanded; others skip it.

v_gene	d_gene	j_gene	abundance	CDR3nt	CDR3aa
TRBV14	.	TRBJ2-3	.	TGTGCCAGCAGCCAAAATCGTGGCACAGATACGCAGTATTTT	CASSQNRGTDTQYF
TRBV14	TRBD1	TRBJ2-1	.	TGTGCCAGCAGCTCAGGCCGACAGGGTAACCTCAATGAGCAGTTCTTC	CASSSGRQGNLNEQFF
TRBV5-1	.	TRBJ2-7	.	TGCGCCAGCAGCTTACAATCTAACAGATACGAGCAGTACTTC	CASSLQSNRYEQYF
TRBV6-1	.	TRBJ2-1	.	TGTGCCAGCAGTGAAGACAGAGGGAATGAGCAGTTCTTC	CASSEDRGNEQFF
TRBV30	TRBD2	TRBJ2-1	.	TGTGCCTGGAGTGTACCGAGCGGGAGCTACAATGAGCAGTTCTTC	CAWSVPSGSYNEQFF
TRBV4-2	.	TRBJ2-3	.	TGTGCCAGCAGCCAAGACCCTAACGAAGATACGCAGTATTTT	CASSQDPNEDTQYF
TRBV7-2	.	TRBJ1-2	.	TGTGCCAGCAGCTTTAGTAGAAGGGGAAAAACTAACTATGGCTACACCTTC	CASSFSRRGKTNYGYTF
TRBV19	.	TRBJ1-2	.	TGTGCCAGTAGTTTAGGCCGAGGGGGTGGCTACACCTTC	CASSLGRGGGYTF
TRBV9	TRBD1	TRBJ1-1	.	TGTGCCAGCAGCCTAACCGGGACAGGGTTCGGTGAAGCTTTCTTT	CASSLTGTGFGEAFF
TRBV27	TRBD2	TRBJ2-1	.	TGTGCCAGCAGTTTAAAGGGTAGCGGGACCTACAATGAGCAGTTCTTC	CASSLKGSGTYNEQFF
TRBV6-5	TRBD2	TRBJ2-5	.	TGTGCCAGCAGTTTCGGACTAGCCGAGACCCAGTACTTC	CASSFGLAETQYF
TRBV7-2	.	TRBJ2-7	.	TGTGCCAGCAGCTCCCCCGGGAGCTGGGAGCAGTACTTC	CASSSPGSWEQYF
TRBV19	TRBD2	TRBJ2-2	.	TGTGCCAGTAGTATCTGGGCAGGGAGCGGGAGAGGGGTCTACACCGGGGAGCTGTTTTTT	CASSIWAGSGRGVYTGELFF
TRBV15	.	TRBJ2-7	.	TGTGCCACCAGCAGAGAGACAGCCGACTACGAGCAGTACTTC	CATSRETADYEQYF
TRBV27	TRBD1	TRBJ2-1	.	TGTGCCAGCAGTCTCCGGGACAGATACAATGAGCAGTTCTTC	CASSLRDRYNEQFF
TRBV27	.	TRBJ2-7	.	TGTGCCAGCAGTTTGACCCCTAGCGCATCCTACGAGCAGTACTTC	CASSLTPSASYEQYF
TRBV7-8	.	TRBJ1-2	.	TGTGCCAGCAGCTTAAGTAACAGGGCAGACTATGGCTACACCTTC	CASSLSNRADYGYTF
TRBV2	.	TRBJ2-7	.	TGTGCCAGCAGTGAACAGCGCGAGCAGTACTTC	CASSEQREQYF
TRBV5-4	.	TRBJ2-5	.	TGTGCCAGCAGCTTGGAACTAGTTAAAGAGACCCAGTACTTC	CASSLELVKETQYF
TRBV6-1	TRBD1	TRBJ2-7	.	TGTGCCATCGGACAGGGGAGTGGTTCCGAGCAGTACTTC	CAIGQGSGSEQYF
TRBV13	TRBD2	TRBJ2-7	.	TGTGCCAGCAGCTCAACCCTGACTAGCGGGAGGGGAGAGCAGTACTTC	CASSSTLTSGRGEQYF
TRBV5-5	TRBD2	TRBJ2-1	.	TGTGCCAGCAGCCCGGGGCTAGCGGGATACAATGAGCAGTTCTTC	CASSPGLAGYNEQFF
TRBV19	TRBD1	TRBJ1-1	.	TGTGCCAGTAACCTTGGGACAGGGGGAGCTGAGGCTTTCTTT	CASNLGTGGAEAFF
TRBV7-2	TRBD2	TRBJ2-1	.	TGTGCCAGCAGCTTAGGTGCCGGACTAGCGGGAGTCAATGAGCAGTTCTTC	CASSLGAGLAGVNEQFF
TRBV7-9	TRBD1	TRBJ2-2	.	TGTGCCAGCAGCCCCGGCGACAGGGGGATGACCGGGGAGCTGTTTTTT	CASSPGDRGMTGELFF
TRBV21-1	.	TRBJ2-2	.	TGTGCCAGCGGTACAATATACCGGGACAGATTATCGAACACCGGGGAGCTGTTTTTT	CASGTIYRDRLSNTGELFF
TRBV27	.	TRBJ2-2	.	TGTGCCAGCAGCCAGACCGGGGAGCTGTTTTTT	CASSQTGELFF
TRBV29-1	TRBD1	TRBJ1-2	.	TGCAGCGGTCGACAGGGCTATGGCTACACCTTC	CSGRQGYGYTF
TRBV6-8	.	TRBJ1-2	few	TGTGCCAGCAGTTACAGGGGGGGCTACACCTTC	CASSYRGGYTF
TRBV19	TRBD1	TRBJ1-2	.	TGTGCCAGTAGTACTTGGGACAGCCGGGATGGCTACACCTTC	CASSTWDSRDGYTF
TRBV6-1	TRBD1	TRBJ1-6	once	TGTGCCAGCAGTGAACAGGGGGCCGATAATTCACCCCTCCACTTT	CASSEQGADNSPLHF
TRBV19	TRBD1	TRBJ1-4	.	TGTGCCAGTAGAGAGACAGGGGGCGGCGAAAAACTGTTTTTT	CASRETGGGEKLFF
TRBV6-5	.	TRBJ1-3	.	TGTGCCAGCAGGCCTGACCCGGGGAACACCATATATTTT	CASRPDPGNTIYF
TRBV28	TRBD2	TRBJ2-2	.	TGTGCCAGCAGTCCGGAGACTAGCGGGAGGGCCGGGGAGCTGTTTTTT	CASSPETSGRAGELFF
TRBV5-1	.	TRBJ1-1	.	TGCGCCAGCAGAGTGGGCGGAGGAACTGAAGCTTTCTTT	CASRVGGGTEAFF
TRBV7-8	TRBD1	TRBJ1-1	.	TGTGCCAGCAGCCCGACAGGGAGAAGGACTGAAGCTTTCTTT	CASSPTGRRTEAFF
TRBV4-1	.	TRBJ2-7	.	TGCGCCAGCAGCCGGGTCCCCGGGTTAAACTACGAGCAGTACTTC	CASSRVPGLNYEQYF
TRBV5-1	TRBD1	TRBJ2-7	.	TGCGCCAGCAGCCCTAATACAAACAGGGGCTCGGACGAGCAGTACTTC	CASSPNTNRGSDEQYF
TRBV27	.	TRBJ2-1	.	TGTGCCAGCAGTTTATCTCCCCTCTACAATGAGCAGTTCTTC	CASSLSPLYNEQFF
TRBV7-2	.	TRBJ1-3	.	TGTGCCAGCAGCTCTATAGAGACAGACAGGAGCTCTGGAAACACCATATATTTT	CASSSIETDRSSGNTIYF
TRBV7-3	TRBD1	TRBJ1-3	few	TGTGCCAGCAGCGCAGGGACAGCTGGAAACACCATATATTTT	CASSAGTAGNTIYF
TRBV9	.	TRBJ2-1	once	TGTGCCAGCAGCCCCCCCGGGTACAATGAGCAGTTCTTC	CASSPPGYNEQFF
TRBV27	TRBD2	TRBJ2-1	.	TGTGCCAGCAGTTTATATGGGGGGGTTGTACTACCGAGCAATGAGCAGTTCTTC	CASSLYGGVVLPSNEQFF
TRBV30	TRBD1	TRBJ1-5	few	TGTGCCTGGAATGCTCACGGGACAGGAGATCAGCCCCAGCATTTT	CAWNAHGTGDQPQHF
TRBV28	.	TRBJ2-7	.	TGTGCCAGCAGTTCCGGGACTTCCCTACTCTACGAGCAGTACTTC	CASSSGTSLLYEQYF